This TCR beta chain derives from a study of blood T cell repertoires in COVID-19. About the research overall: Nucleic acid was either cDNA or gDNA, and it came from T cells, B-cell-depleted T cells, or PBMCs.

Clones were read by immunoSEQ multiplex PCR, and TCRdb kept only the in-frame ones, dropping some. The sample includes around 160,000 clones, around 85% of them seen just once. This clone was observed a handful of times. CDR3 length: 13 residues. V was cut by 4 bases and J by 3 bases, with 7 bases left in between. Sample: peripheral blood. The source of this sequence is a man between 60 and 70 years old with active or convalescent COVID-19. This chain connects TRBV12-3 or TRBV12-4 to TRBJ1-5; no clear D gene. The CDR3 spells CASSSGINQPQHF. CDR3 DNA: TGTGCCAGCAGTTCGGGGATCAATCAGCCCCAGCATTTT.